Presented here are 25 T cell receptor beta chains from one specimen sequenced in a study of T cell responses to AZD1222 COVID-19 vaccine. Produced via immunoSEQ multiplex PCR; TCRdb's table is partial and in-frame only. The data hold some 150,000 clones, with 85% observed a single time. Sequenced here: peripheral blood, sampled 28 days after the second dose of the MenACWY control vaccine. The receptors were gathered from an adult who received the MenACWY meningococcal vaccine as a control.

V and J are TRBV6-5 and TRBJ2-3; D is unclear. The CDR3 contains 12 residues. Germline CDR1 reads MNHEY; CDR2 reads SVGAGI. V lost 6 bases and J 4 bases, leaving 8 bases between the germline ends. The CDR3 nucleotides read TGTGCCAGCAGGGTCGCCCCAGATACGCAGTATTTT. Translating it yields CASRVAPDTQYF.

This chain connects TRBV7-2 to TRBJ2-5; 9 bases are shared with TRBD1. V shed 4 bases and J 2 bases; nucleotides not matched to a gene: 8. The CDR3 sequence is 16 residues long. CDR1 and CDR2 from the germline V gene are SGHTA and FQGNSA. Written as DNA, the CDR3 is TGTGCCAGCAGCTCCTCCACCGGGACAGGGCAAGAGACCCAGTACTTC. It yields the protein CASSSSTGTGQETQYF.

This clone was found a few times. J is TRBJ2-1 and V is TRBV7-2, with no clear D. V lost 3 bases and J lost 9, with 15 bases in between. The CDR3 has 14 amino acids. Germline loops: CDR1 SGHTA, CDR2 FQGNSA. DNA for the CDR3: TGTGCCAGCAGCTTGACCCTTGGCCTGGGTGAGCAGTTCTTC. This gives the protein CASSLTLGLGEQFF.

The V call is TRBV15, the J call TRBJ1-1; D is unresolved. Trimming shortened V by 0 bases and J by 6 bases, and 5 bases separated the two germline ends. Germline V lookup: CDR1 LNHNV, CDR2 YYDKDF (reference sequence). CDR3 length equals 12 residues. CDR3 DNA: TGTGCCACCAGCAGAGATGTGGCTGAAGCTTTCTTT. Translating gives CATSRDVAEAFF.

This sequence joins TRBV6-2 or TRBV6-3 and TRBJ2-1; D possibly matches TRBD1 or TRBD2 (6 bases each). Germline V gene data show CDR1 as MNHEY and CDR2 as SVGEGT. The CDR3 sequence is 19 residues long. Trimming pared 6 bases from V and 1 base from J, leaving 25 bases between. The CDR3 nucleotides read TGTGCCAGCAGCCCACGGTTTGGAGGGGGGCGGGGATCCTACAATGAGCAGTTCTTC. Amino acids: CASSPRFGGGRGSYNEQFF.

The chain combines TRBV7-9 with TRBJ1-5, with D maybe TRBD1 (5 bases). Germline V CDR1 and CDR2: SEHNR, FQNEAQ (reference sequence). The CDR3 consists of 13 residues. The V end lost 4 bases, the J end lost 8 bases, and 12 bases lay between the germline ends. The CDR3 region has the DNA TGTGCCAGCAGCTCCGCAGGGCTTAAGCCCCAGCATTTT. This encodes CASSSAGLKPQHF.

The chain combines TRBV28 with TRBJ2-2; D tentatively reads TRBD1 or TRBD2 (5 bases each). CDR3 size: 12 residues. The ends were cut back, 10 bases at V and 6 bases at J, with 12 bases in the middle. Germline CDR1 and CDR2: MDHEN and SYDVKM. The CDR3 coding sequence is TGTGCCACAAAGAGGGGCTCCGGGGAGCTGTTTTTT. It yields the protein CATKRGSGELFF.

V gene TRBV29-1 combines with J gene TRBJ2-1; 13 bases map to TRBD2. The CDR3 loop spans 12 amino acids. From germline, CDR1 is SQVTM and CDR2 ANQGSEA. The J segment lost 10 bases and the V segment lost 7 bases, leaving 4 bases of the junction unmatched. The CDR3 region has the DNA TGCAGCGCAGGACTAGCGGGAGTAGAGCAGTTCTTC. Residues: CSAGLAGVEQFF.

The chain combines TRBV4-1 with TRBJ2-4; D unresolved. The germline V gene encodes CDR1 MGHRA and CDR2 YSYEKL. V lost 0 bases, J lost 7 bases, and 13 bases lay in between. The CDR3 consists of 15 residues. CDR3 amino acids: CASSQDHTVENIQYF. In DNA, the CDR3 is TGCGCCAGCAGCCAAGATCACACGGTGGAGAACATTCAGTACTTC.

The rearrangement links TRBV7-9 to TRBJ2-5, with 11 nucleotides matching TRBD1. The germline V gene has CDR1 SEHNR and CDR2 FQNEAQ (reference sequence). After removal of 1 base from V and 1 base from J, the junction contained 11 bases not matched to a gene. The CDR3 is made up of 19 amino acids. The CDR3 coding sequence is TGTGCCAGCAGCTTAGGAGGTCGGACAGGGGGCTATCGCCAAGAGACCCAGTACTTC. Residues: CASSLGGRTGGYRQETQYF.

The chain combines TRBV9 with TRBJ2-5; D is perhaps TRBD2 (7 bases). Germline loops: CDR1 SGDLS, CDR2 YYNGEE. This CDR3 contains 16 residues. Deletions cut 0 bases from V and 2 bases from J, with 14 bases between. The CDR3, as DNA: TGTGCCAGCAGCGTAGGAGGGGGGAGGGTACAAGAGACCCAGTACTTC. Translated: CASSVGGGRVQETQYF.

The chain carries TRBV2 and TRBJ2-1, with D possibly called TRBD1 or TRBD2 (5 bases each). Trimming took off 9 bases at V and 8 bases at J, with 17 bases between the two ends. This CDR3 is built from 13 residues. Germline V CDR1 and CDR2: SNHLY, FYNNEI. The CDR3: CASGVWGSDEQFF. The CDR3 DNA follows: TGTGCCAGTGGGGTCTGGGGGTCCGATGAGCAGTTCTTC.

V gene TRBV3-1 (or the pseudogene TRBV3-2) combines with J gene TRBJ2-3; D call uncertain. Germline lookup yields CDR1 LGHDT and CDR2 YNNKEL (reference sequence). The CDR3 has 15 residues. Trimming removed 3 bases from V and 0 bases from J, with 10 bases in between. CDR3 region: CASSHRSGSTDTQYF. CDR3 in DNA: TGTGCCAGCAGCCACCGCTCGGGTAGCACAGATACGCAGTATTTT.

The CDR3 spells CASRGPVPGQGSYGYTF. The CDR3 DNA sequence: TGTGCCAGCAGGGGACCCGTCCCGGGACAGGGCTCCTATGGCTACACCTTC. The V and J genes are TRBV28 and TRBJ1-2; TRBD1 aligns across 9 bases. Germline CDR1 MDHEN, CDR2 SYDVKM. The V segment lost 6 bases and the J segment 4 bases; nucleotides outside the gene matches: 15. The CDR3 sequence is 17 residues long.

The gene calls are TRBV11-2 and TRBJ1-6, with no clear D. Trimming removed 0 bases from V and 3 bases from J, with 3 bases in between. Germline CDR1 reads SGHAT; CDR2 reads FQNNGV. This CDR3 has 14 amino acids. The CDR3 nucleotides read TGTGCCAGCAGCTTAGAAGTCTATAATTCACCCCTCCACTTT. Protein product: CASSLEVYNSPLHF. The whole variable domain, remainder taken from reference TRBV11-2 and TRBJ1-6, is EAGVAQSPRYKIIEKRQSVAFWCNPISGHATLYWYQQILGQGPKLLIQFQNNGVVDDSQLPKDRFSAERLKGVDSTLKIQPAKLEDSAVYLCASSLEVYNSPLHFGNGTRLTVT.

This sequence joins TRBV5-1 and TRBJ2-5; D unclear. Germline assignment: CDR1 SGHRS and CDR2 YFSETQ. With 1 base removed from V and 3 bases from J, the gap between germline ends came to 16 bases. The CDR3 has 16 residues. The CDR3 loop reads CASSLHVPASEETQYF. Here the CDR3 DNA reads TGCGCCAGCAGCTTGCACGTCCCGGCTTCGGAAGAGACCCAGTACTTC.

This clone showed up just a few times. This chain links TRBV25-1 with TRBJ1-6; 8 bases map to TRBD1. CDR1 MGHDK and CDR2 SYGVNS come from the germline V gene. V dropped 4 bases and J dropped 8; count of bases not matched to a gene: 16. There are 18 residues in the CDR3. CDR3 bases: TGTGCCAGCAGTGCCATTTTGCGGGACACAGGGGGTTATTCACCCCTCCACTTT. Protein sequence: CASSAILRDTGGYSPLHF. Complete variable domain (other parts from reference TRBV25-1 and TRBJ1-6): EADIYQTPRYLVIGTGKKITLECSQTMGHDKMYWYQQDPGMELHLIHYSYGVNSTEKGDLSSESTVSRIRTEHFPLTLESARPSHTSQYLCASSAILRDTGGYSPLHFGNGTRLTVT.

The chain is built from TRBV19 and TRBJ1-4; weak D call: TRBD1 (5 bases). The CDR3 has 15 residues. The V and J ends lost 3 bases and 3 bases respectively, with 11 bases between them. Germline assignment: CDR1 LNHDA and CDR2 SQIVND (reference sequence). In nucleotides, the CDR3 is TGTGCCAGTAGTATTGGGGGGGTACCTAATGAAAAACTGTTTTTT. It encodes CASSIGGVPNEKLFF.

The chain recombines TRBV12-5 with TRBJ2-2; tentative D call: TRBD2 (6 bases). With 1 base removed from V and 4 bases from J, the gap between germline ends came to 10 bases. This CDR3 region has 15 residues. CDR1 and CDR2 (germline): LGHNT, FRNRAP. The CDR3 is CASGLATGGTGELFF. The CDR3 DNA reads TGTGCTAGTGGTTTGGCCACCGGGGGCACCGGGGAGCTGTTTTTT.

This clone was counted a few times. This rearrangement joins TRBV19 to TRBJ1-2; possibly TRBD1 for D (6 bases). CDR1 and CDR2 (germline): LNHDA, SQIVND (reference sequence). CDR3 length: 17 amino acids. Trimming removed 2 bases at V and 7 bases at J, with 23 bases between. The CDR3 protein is CASSITERQAEVRGYTF. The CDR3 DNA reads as TGTGCCAGTAGTATAACGGAGAGACAGGCCGAAGTTCGTGGCTACACCTTC.

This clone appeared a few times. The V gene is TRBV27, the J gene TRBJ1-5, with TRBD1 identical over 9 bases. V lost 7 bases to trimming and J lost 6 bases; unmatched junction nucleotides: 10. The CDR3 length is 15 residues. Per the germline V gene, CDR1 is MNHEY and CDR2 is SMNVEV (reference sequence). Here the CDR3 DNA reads TGTGCCAGCAATCCGGGACAGGGAGAGAGTCAGCCCCAGCATTTT. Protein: CASNPGQGESQPQHF.

The CDR3, as DNA: TGTGCCAGCAGCTTCGTCAGTGACTACGAGCAGTACTTC. Encoded protein: CASSFVSDYEQYF. V usage is TRBV7-6 and J usage is TRBJ2-7; the D is unclear. V was shortened by 3 bases and J by 3 bases, with 9 bases between the two germline ends. Germline CDR1 SGHVS, CDR2 FNYEAQ. The CDR3 sequence is 13 residues long. The full variable domain, rest sourced from reference TRBV7-6 and TRBJ2-7, is GAGVSQSPRYKVTKRGQDVALRCDPISGHVSLYWYRQALGQGPEFLTYFNYEAQQDKSGLPNDRFSAERPEGSISTLTIQRTEQRDSAMYRCASSFVSDYEQYFGPGTRLTVT.

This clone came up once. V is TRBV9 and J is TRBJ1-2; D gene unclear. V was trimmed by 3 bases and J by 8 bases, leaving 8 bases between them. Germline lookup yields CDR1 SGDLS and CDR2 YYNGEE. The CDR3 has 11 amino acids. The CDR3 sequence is CASSGRRGYTF. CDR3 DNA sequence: TGTGCCAGCAGCGGGCGACGCGGCTACACCTTC.

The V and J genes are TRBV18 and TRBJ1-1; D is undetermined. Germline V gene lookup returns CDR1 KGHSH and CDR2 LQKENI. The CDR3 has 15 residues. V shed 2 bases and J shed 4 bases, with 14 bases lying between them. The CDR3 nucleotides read TGTGCCAGCTCACCAAACACCGGCTGGGGCACTGAAGCTTTCTTT. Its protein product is CASSPNTGWGTEAFF.

This chain's CDR3 is CASSLGGGGGNEKLFF. The CDR3 DNA follows: TGTGCCAGCAGCTTAGGAGGTGGCGGGGGTAATGAAAAACTGTTTTTT. The genes are TRBV7-6 and TRBJ1-4; possibly TRBD1 for D (5 bases). Trimming left V 1 base short and J 4 bases short, with 13 bases between. The CDR3 loop spans 16 amino acids. Looked up from germline, CDR1 is SGHVS and CDR2 is FNYEAQ.